The 6 T cell receptor beta chains reported below all come from one sample, sequenced in a study of blood T cell repertoires in COVID-19. TCRdb's table, derived via immunoSEQ multiplex PCR, lists solely in-frame clones and lacks some. The repertoire holds 200,000 to 250,000 clones, with 70% to 85% as singletons. Sequencing was done on a sample of peripheral blood. Receptors originate from a woman older than 75 with COVID-19, enrolled during active disease.

The rearrangement joins TRBV3-1 (or the pseudogene TRBV3-2) to TRBJ1-1, with D possibly being TRBD1 (5 bases). This CDR3 contains 14 residues. Trimming removed 4 bases at V and 0 bases at J, with 9 bases between. The germline V gene encodes CDR1 LGHDT and CDR2 YNNKEL (reference sequence). This CDR3 is CASSPQGMNTEAFF. The CDR3 bases are TGTGCCAGCAGCCCCCAGGGCATGAACACTGAAGCTTTCTTT.

The chain couples TRBV27 to TRBJ1-3; D call uncertain. In germline, CDR1 is MNHEY, CDR2 SMNVEV (reference sequence). The ends were cut back, 3 bases at V and 4 bases at J, with 7 bases in the middle. CDR3 length: 13 amino acids. The CDR3 spells CASSFSVGNTIYF. The CDR3 DNA reads as TGTGCCAGCAGTTTTTCGGTAGGAAACACCATATATTTT.

The chain joins TRBV6-5 to TRBJ2-2; D is perhaps TRBD1 (6 bases). The CDR3 extends over 15 amino acids. V shed 5 bases and J shed 4 bases, with 14 bases lying between them. In germline, CDR1 is MNHEY, CDR2 SVGAGI. CDR3: CASSITGWGTGELFF. CDR3 sequence (DNA): TGTGCCAGCAGTATTACAGGGTGGGGCACCGGGGAGCTGTTTTTT.

The chain couples TRBV4-1 to TRBJ1-2; D is unclear. The ends were cut back, 1 base at V and 2 bases at J, with 8 bases in the middle. The length of the CDR3 is 14 residues. Germline V gene data show CDR1 as MGHRA and CDR2 as YSYEKL. CDR3 region: CASSQAGANYGYTF. The CDR3 nucleotides read TGCGCCAGCAGCCAAGCGGGAGCAAACTATGGCTACACCTTC.

The V call is TRBV3-1 (or the pseudogene TRBV3-2), the J call TRBJ2-7, with 10 bases that match TRBD2. V lost 1 base, J lost 4 bases, and 13 bases stayed unmatched. Per germline, CDR1 LGHDT and CDR2 YNNKEL (reference sequence). The CDR3 spans 18 residues. The CDR3 bases are TGTGCCAGCAGCCAAGGAGGGCTAGCGGGAGATCTAGGGTACGAGCAGTACTTC. It yields the protein CASSQGGLAGDLGYEQYF.

The chain recombines TRBV12-3 or TRBV12-4 with TRBJ1-2; a weak D match, TRBD1 (5 bases). The germline V and J ends were trimmed by 6 bases and 5 bases, with 10 bases remaining between them. This CDR3 spans 12 amino acids. The CDR3 DNA reads as TGTGCCAGCAGCCCAGGGCCTTATGGCTACACCTTC. Translated, it gives CASSPGPYGYTF.